This T cell receptor beta chain was profiled in a study of T cells after yellow fever vaccination. On this clonotype: Its cognate antigen is unknown.

General study results and limits: Post-booster repertoires again held most primary-vaccination clones (roughly 96% CD4, 75% to 90% CD8). On re-exposure, the response was weaker but peaked faster, at day 5 versus 15. Clonotypes found in both CD4 and CD8 compartments made up a small share.

V shed 5 bases and J shed 2 bases, with 12 bases lying between them. This CDR3 spans 14 amino acids. Per germline, CDR1 MDHEN and CDR2 SYDVKM. Conversion of TCR transcripts into cDNA relied on 5'RACE template switching, which added a universal primer site and UMIs. One entry per CDR3 protein results from TCRdb running MiXCR on the 5' RACE reads. The sample includes hundreds of thousands of distinct CDR3 sequences, approximately 8% of them seen just once. The chain employs TRBV28 and TRBJ2-5; unclear D gene. This TCR came from a man in his late teens or twenties who received the YFV17D yellow fever vaccine. The sample consisted of PBMCs, taken more than 35 days after the first yellow fever vaccination. Written as DNA, the CDR3 is TGTGCCAGCAGTCCGTACGTGAAACAAGAGACCCAGTACTTC. Translation: CASSPYVKQETQYF.